This TCR beta chain was obtained from a study of spatial heterogeneity in lung cancer. This sample's time point: sample taken at primary tumor resection. Whole RNA obtained from tumor, nontumor lung or frozen PBMC underwent sequencing without sorting. Individually, TCR cDNA molecules were each labelled with a unique molecular identifier. TCRdb ran MiXCR on the 5' RACE reads and lists one entry per CDR3 protein. The table shows about 1,900 distinct CDR3 sequences, with roughly 8.9% occurring only once. The CDR3 sequence is 17 residues long. V was pared by 5 bases and J by 0 bases, with 17 bases between. Germline CDR1 reads MNHEY; CDR2 reads SVGEGT.

The source was normal lung tissue next to the tumor, collected at surgery. The TCR comes from a female donor with early-stage non-small cell lung cancer. The rearrangement links TRBV6-2 or TRBV6-3 to TRBJ2-4; D possibly uses TRBD1 or TRBD2 (5 bases each). The CDR3 loop is CASSHRGTGVAKNIQYF. The CDR3 bases are TGTGCCAGCAGTCACCGGGGTACAGGTGTAGCCAAAAACATTCAGTACTTC.